One TCR beta chain is described in this entry. The antigen remains undetermined. This specimen comes from a study of PD-1 blockade in classical Hodgkin lymphoma. Points from the study as a whole: Newly diagnosed patients were reported to start with lower TCR diversity than healthy donors.

V shed 5 bases and J 2 bases; nucleotides not matched to a gene: 7. Germline loops: CDR1 SGHTA, CDR2 FQGNSA. CDR3 size: 15 residues. There was relapse after autologous stem cell transplantation in every patient, and there was variation in brentuximab vedotin exposure. Profiling relied on immunoSEQ multiplex PCR, and the TCRdb table lists in-frame clones only, not all of them. The data hold about 110,000 clones, with 80% to 90% observed a single time. The clonotype originates from a human donor with classical Hodgkin lymphoma. The specimen was peripheral blood mononuclear cells (PBMCs), collected before the second cycle of nivolumab. The V and J genes are TRBV7-2 and TRBJ1-1, with 8 nucleotides matching TRBD1. CDR3 loop: CASSLGDRPNTEAFF. CDR3 in DNA: TGTGCCAGCAGCCTAGGGGACAGGCCAAACACTGAAGCTTTCTTT.